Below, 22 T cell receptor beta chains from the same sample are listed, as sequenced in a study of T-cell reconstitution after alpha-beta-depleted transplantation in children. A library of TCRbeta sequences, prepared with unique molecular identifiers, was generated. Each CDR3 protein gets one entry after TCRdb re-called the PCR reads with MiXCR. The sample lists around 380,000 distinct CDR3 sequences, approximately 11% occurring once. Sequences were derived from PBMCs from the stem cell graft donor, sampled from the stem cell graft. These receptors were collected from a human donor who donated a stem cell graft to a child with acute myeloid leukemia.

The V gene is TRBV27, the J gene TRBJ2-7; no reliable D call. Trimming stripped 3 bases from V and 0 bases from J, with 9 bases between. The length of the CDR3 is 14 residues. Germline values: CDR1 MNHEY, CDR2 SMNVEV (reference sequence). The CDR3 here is CASSFGRYSYEQYV. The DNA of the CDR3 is TGTGCCAGCAGTTTCGGACGGTACTCCTACGAGCAGTACGTC.

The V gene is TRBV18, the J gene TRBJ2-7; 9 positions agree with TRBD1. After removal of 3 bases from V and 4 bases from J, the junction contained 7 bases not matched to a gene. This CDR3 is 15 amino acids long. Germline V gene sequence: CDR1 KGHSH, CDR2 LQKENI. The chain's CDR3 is CASSPGTGRGYEQYV. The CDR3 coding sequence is TGTGCCAGCTCACCTGGGACAGGGAGAGGATACGAGCAGTACGTC.

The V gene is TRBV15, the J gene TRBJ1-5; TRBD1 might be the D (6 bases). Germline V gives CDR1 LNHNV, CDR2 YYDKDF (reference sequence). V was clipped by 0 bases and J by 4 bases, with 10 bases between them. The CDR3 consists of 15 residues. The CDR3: CATSRERGWNQPQHF. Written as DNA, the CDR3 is TGTGCCACCAGCAGAGAAAGGGGGTGGAATCAGCCCCAGCATTTT.

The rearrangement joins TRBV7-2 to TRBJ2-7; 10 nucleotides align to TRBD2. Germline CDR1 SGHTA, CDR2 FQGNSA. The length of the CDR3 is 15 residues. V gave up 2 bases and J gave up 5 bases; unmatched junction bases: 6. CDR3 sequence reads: CASSLRAGGPDEQYF. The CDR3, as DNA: TGTGCCAGCAGCTTAAGAGCGGGAGGGCCGGACGAGCAGTACTTC.

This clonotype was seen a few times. The CDR3 DNA reads TGCAGTGCTAGAGTAGGGCACGACAATCAGCCCCAGCATTTT. This codes for CSARVGHDNQPQHF. J is TRBJ1-5 and V is TRBV20-1; D gene ambiguous. V lost 1 base, J lost 3 bases, and 10 bases lay in between. Germline CDR1 is DFQATT and CDR2 is SNEGSKA (reference sequence). This CDR3 spans 14 amino acids.

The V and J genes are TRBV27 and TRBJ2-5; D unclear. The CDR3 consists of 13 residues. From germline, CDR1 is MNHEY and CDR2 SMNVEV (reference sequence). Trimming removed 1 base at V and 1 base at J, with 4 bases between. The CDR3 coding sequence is TGTGCCAGCAGTTTATTTCCCCAAGAGACCCAGTACTTC. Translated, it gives CASSLFPQETQYF.

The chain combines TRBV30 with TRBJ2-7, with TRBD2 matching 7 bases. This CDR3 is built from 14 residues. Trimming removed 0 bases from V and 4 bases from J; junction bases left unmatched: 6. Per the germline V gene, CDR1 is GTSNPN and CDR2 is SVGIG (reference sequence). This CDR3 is CAWSVWRGGYEQYF. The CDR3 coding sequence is TGTGCCTGGAGTGTTTGGAGGGGAGGGTACGAGCAGTACTTC. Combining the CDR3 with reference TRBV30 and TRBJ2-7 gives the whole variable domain SQTIHQWPATLVQPVGSPLSLECTVEGTSNPNLYWYRQAAGRGLQLLFYSVGIGQISSEVPQNLSASRPQDRQFILSSKKLLLSDSGFYLCAWSVWRGGYEQYFGPGTRLTVT.

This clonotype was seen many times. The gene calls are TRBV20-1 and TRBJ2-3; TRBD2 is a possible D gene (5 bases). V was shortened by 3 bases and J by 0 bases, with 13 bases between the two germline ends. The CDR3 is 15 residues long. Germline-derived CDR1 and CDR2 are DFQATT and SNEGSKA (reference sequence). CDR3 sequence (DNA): TGCAGTGCTAGTCAAACCGGGATCAGCACAGATACGCAGTATTTT. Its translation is CSASQTGISTDTQYF.

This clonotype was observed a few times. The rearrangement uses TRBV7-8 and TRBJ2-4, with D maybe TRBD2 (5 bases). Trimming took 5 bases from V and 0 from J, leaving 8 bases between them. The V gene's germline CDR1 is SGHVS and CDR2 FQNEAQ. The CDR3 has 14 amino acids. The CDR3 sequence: CASSREGAKNIQYF. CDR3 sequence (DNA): TGTGCCAGCAGCCGCGAGGGAGCCAAAAACATTCAGTACTTC.

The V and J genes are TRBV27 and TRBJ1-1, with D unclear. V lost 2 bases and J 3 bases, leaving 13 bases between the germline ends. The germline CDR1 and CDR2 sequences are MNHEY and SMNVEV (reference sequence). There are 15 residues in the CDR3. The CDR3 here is CASSLTPRGYTEAFF. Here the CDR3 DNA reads TGTGCCAGCAGTTTAACACCCAGAGGGTACACTGAAGCTTTCTTT.

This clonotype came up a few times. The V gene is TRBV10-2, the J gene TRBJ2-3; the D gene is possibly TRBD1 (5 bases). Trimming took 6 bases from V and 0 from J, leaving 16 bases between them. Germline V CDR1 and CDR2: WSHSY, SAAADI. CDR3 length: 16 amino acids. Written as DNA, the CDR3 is TGCGCCAGCAGCGCTCGGACGACAGCTAGCACAGATACGCAGTATTTT. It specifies CASSARTTASTDTQYF.

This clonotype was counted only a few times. CDR3 amino acids: CATSRDRVNEQFF. The CDR3 DNA is TGTGCCACCAGCAGAGACAGGGTCAATGAGCAGTTCTTC. The chain has TRBV15 and TRBJ2-1, with D perhaps TRBD1 (5 bases). The ends were cut back, 0 bases at V and 6 bases at J, with 6 bases in the middle. Germline V lookup: CDR1 LNHNV, CDR2 YYDKDF (reference sequence). The CDR3 has 13 residues.

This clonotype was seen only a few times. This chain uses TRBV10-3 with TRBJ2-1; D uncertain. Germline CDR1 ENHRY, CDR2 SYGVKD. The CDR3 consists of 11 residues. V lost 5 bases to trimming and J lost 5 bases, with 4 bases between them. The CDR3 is CAISRNNEQFF. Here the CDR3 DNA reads TGTGCCATCAGTCGGAACAATGAGCAGTTCTTC.

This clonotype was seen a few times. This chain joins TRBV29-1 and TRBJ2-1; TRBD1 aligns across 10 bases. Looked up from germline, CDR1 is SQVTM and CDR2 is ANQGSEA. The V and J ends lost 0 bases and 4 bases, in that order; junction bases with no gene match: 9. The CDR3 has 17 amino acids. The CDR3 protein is CSVEDEGQGRGYNEQFF. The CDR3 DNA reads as TGCAGCGTTGAAGATGAGGGACAGGGGCGCGGATACAATGAGCAGTTCTTC.

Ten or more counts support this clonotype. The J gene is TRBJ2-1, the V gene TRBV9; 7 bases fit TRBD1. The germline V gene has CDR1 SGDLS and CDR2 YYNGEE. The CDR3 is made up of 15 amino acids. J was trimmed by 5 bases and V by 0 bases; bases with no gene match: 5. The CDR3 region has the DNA TGTGCCAGCAGCGTAGCCGGGACAGAAAACAATGAGCAGTTCTTC. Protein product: CASSVAGTENNEQFF.

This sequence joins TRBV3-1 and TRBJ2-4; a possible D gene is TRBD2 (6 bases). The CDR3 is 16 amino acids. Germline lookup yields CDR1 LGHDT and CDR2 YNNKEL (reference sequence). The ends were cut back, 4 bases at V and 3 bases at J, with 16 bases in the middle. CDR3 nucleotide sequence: TGTGCCAGCAGCCCCCAAGTGGGGGGTAACAAAAACATTCAGTACTTC. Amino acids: CASSPQVGGNKNIQYF.

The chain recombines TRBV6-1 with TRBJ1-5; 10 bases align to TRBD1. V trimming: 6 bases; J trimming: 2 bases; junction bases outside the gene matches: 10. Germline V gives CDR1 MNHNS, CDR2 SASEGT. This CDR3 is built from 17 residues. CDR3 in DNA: TGTGCCAGCAGCCGGGACAGGGGTCATACAGGCAATCAGCCCCAGCATTTT. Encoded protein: CASSRDRGHTGNQPQHF.

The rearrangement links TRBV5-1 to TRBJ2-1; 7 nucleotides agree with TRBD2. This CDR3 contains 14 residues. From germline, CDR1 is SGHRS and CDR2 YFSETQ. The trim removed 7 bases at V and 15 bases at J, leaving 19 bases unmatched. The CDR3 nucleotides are TGCGCCAGCCATTTAACAGCGGGACCCAACCCCCCGTTCTTC. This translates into CASHLTAGPNPPFF.

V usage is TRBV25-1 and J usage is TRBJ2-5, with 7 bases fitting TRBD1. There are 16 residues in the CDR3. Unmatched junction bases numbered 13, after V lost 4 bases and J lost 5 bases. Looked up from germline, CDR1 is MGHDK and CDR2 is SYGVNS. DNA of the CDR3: TGTGCCAGCAGTGGGGGGCCGGGACAGCGAGCGGAGACCCAGTACTTC. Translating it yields CASSGGPGQRAETQYF.

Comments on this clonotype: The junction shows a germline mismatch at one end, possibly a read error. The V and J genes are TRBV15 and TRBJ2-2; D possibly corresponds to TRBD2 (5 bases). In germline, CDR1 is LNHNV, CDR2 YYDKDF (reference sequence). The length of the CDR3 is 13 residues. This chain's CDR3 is CATSRIGTGEPFF. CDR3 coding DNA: TGTGCCACCAGCAGAATAGGCACCGGGGAGCCGTTTTTT.

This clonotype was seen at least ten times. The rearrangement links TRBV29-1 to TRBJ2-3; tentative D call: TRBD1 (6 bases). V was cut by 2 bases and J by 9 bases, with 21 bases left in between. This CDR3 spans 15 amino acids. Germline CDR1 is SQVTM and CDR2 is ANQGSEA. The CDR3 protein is CSVERGGIGRETQYF. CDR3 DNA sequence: TGCAGCGTTGAACGAGGGGGAATTGGGCGAGAAACGCAGTATTTT.

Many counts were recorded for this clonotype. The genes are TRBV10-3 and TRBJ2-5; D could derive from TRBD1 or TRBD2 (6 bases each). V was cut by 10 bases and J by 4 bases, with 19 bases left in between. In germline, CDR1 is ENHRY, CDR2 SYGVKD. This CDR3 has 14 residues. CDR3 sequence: CATYEGGIRETQYF. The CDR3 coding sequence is TGTGCCACCTATGAGGGGGGTATCCGAGAGACCCAGTACTTC.